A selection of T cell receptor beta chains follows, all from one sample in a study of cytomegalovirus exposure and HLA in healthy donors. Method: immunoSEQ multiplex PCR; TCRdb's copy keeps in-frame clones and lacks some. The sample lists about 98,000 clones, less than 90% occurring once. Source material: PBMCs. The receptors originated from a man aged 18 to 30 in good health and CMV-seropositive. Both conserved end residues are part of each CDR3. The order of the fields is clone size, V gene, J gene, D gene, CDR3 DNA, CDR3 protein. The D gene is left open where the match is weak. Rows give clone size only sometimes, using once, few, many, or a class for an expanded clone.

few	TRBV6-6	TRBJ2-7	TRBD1	TGTGCCAGCAATGGACAGGGCTACGAGCAGTACTTC	CASNGQGYEQYF
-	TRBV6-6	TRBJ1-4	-	TGTGCCACCAGATCAACAGGGAACAATGAAAAACTGTTTTTT	CATRSTGNNEKLFF
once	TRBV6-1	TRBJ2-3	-	TGTGCCACGGGGGGCCTAGCGACAGATACGCAGTATTTT	CATGGLATDTQYF
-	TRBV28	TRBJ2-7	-	TGTGCCAGCAGCACCCCCGTCGGTAGCGCGGGCTACGAGCAGTACTTC	CASSTPVGSAGYEQYF
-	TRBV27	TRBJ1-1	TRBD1	TGTGCCAGCAGTTCCTACCGTATCACAGGGGAGAACACTGAAGCTTTCTTT	CASSSYRITGENTEAFF
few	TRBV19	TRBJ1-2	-	TGTGCCAGTAGTATTGGTAGCAGCTTGGAAGGCTACACCTTC	CASSIGSSLEGYTF
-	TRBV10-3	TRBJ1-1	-	TGTGCCATCAAGGGGCAGAGAAACACTGAAGCTTTCTTT	CAIKGQRNTEAFF
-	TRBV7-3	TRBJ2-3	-	TGTGCCAGCAGCTTAATATTCGGGAGCACAGATACGCAGTATTTT	CASSLIFGSTDTQYF
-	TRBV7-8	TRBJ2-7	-	TGTGCCAGCAGCTTACCGAGCGGACTCTACGAGCAGTACTTC	CASSLPSGLYEQYF
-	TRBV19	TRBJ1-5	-	TGTGCCAGTAGTATAGCGACTACCTCTAGCAATCAGCCCCAGCATTTT	CASSIATTSSNQPQHF
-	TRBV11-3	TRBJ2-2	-	TGTGCCAGCAGCACCTCGCCAGGGCGGTCGGCCGGGGAGCTGTTTTTT	CASSTSPGRSAGELFF
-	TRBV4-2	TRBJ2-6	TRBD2	TGTGCCAGCAGCCAAGATGGGGGCCTAGCGGGAGGGATCTCTGGGGCCAACGTCCTGACTTTC	CASSQDGGLAGGISGANVLTF
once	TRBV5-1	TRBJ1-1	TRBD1	TGCGCCAGCAGCCCGAAACAGGGGAAGAACACTGAAGCTTTCTTT	CASSPKQGKNTEAFF
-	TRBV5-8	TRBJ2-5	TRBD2	TGTGCCAGCAGCCCTTCCGGGACTACCCTAGGGGCCCAGTACTTC	CASSPSGTTLGAQYF
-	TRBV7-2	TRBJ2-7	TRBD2	TGTGCCAGCAGCTTAGAGGGACTAACATACGAGCAGTACTTC	CASSLEGLTYEQYF
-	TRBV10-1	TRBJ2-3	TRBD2	TGCGCCAGCAGTGAATTGACTAGCGGGGGCACAGATACGCAGTATTTT	CASSELTSGGTDTQYF
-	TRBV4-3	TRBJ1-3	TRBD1	TGCGCCAGCAGCCAAGGGACAGGGTTTGGAAACACCATATATTTT	CASSQGTGFGNTIYF
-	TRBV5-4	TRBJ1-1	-	TGTGCCAGCAGCTTGGGGACAGCGAACACTGAAGCTTTCTTT	CASSLGTANTEAFF
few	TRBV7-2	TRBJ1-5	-	TGTGCCAGCAGCCAGAACAGGGCGGGTCAGCCCCAGCATTTT	CASSQNRAGQPQHF
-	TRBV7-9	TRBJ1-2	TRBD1	TGTGCCAGCAGCTCCCAGACAGGGGGCTATGGCTACACCTTC	CASSSQTGGYGYTF
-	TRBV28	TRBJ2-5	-	TGTGCCAGCAGTTTTGGGCCTCGAGGCCTCGGGAAGACCCAGTACTTC	CASSFGPRGLGKTQYF
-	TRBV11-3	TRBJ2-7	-	TGTGCCAGCAGCACCCGGGACTCCTACGAGCAGTACTTC	CASSTRDSYEQYF
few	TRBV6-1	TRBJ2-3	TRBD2	TGTGCCAGCAGTGCGTTTGGGACTAGCGGGAGTAATACGCAGTATTTT	CASSAFGTSGSNTQYF
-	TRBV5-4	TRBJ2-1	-	TGTGCCAGCAGCTACAGGGCTGGGAATGAGCAGTTCTTC	CASSYRAGNEQFF